Given below is one T cell receptor (beta chain) in context. What antigen it recognizes has not been identified. Within one base of it there is no much larger clone, and no base qualities were kept. The source of the sample is a study of blood T cell repertoires in COVID-19 (dated by TCRdb to the early 2020s). Context from the whole study: Samples from collaborators originated in the United States, Italy and Spain and spanned both the acute and convalescent phases of COVID-19. The prospective study material was composed of cDNA or gDNA derived from T cells, B-cell-depleted T cells, or PBMCs. The dataset comprised deeply sampled blood TCRbeta repertoires from subjects exposed to, actively infected with, or recovered from COVID-19. The repertoires were made available in a free public database intended to serve as a resource for research on the immune response to SARS-CoV-2. The samples were drawn from the first 160 participants of the ongoing ImmuneRACE study and from 1,254 subjects provided by 6 global collaborators. Sample metadata almost always included a de-identified subject ID, COVID-19 status, age in years and sex. HLA class I and class II types, where available, came from metadata supplied by the sample provider rather than from assay-based typing. The investigation overall reported the following: How much clinical and demographic metadata was included differed by source and by participant, and the metadata was provided uncurated.

Collaborating institutions collected whole blood in K2EDTA tubes following their own protocols. For TCRbeta analysis, collaborators shipped samples in one of three forms: frozen whole blood, isolated PBMCs, or DNA extracted from either of those sample types. From the cysteine up to the phenylalanine, the CDR3 has a length of 14 residues. The CDR3 DNA has 42 bases and is translated from base 1. From a lookup of the germline V gene (reference sequence), CDR1 and CDR2 are LNHDA and SQIVND. Compared with germline, V lacks 4 bases and J lacks 2 bases; bases without a gene match: 4. TCRbeta CDR3 regions were amplified from genomic DNA using the immunoSEQ Assay, a bias-controlled multiplex PCR. Per the authors' processing: Within the assay, amplification of reference gene primers was used to estimate how many nucleated cells each sample contained. To quantify the absolute abundance of each unique TCRbeta CDR3 rearrangement, sequence reads were collapsed and filtered. Productive Simpson clonality was computed per sample as the square root of Simpson's diversity index over productive rearrangements. Not all clones reach the TCRdb copy of this immuneACCESS table, which keeps in-frame sequences only. Checked studies attribute under half of the gap to unresolved V genes and leave the rest unexplained. The DNA was the basis for D and trimming; V, J and clone size are from that table. A total of under 150,000 clones appear in this sample, 85% to 90% of them only once. The ten top clones hold under 3% of the sample.

This chain is built from TRBV19 and TRBJ2-7; the junction holds 8 bases that match TRBD2. The TCR was taken from a man in his forties or fifties with active COVID-19. What was sequenced was peripheral blood. The DNA sequence reads TGTGCCAGTAGTACCCTTAGCGGGGCCTACGAGCAGTACTTC. This is translated as CASSTLSGAYEQYF.